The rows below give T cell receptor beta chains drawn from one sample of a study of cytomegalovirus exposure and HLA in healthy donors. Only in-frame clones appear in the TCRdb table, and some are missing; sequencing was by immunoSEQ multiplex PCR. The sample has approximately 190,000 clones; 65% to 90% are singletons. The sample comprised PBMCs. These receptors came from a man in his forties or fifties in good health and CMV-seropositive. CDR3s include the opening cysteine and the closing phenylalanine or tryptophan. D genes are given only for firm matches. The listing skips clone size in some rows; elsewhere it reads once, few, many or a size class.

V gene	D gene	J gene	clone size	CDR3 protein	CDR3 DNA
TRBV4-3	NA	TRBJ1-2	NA	CASSQDHLGASGYTF	TGCGCCAGCAGCCAAGATCATCTAGGTGCCAGTGGCTACACCTTC
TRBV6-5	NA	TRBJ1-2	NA	CASSYLKSTGGYTF	TGTGCCAGCAGTTACTTAAAGAGCACGGGGGGCTACACCTTC
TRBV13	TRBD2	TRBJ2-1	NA	CASSLGGAGGNNEQFF	TGTGCCAGCAGCTTAGGGGGCGCGGGGGGAAACAATGAGCAGTTCTTC
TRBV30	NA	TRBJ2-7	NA	CAWSEAHEQYF	TGTGCCTGGAGTGAAGCCCACGAGCAGTACTTC
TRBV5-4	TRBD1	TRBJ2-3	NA	CASSPNNRGQRTDTQYF	TGTGCCAGCAGCCCGAATAACAGGGGGCAGCGCACAGATACGCAGTATTTT
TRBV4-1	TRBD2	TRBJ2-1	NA	CASSRMWTSGSSYNEQFF	TGCGCCAGCAGCCGAATGTGGACTAGCGGAAGCTCCTACAATGAGCAGTTCTTC
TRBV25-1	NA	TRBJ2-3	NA	CASSARGVADTQYF	TGTGCCAGCAGCGCCAGGGGTGTTGCAGATACGCAGTATTTT
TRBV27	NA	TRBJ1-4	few	CASSPTGSRNEKLFF	TGTGCCAGCAGTCCGACCGGGTCTAGGAATGAAAAACTGTTTTTT
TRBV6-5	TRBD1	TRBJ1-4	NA	CASSYSADRANEKLFF	TGTGCCAGCAGTTACTCGGCGGACAGGGCAAATGAAAAACTGTTTTTT
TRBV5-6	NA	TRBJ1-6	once	CASSLTGTNSPLHF	TGTGCCAGCAGCTTGACAGGTACAAATTCACCCCTCCACTTT
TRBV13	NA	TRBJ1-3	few	CASSFPNGGVSGNTIYF	TGTGCCAGCAGCTTTCCTAACGGGGGAGTCTCTGGAAACACCATATATTTT
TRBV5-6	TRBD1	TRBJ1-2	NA	CASSLGTGGPWGGYTF	TGTGCCAGCAGCTTGGGGACAGGGGGCCCGTGGGGTGGCTACACCTTC
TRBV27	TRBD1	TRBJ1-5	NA	CASSPSRGHSNQPQHF	TGTGCCAGCAGCCCTTCCAGGGGGCATAGCAATCAGCCCCAGCATTTT
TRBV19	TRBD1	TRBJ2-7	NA	CASSGQGTGAYEQYF	TGTGCCAGTAGTGGACAGGGAACGGGGGCCTACGAGCAGTACTTC
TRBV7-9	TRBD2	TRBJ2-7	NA	CASSLVGGTDEQYF	TGTGCCAGCAGCTTAGTCGGGGGGACGGACGAGCAGTACTTC
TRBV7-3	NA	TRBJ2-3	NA	CASSPGGFNTQYF	TGTGCCAGCAGCCCCGGCGGGTTTAATACGCAGTATTTT
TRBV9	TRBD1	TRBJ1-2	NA	CASSGTRTGTDSVYGYTF	TGTGCCAGCAGCGGGACTCGGACAGGGACGGACTCGGTATATGGCTACACCTTC
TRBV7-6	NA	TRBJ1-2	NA	CASSSEVHYGYTF	TGTGCCAGCAGCTCCGAGGTTCACTATGGCTACACCTTC
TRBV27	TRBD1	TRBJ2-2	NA	CASSFGTGGPGELFF	TGTGCCAGCAGCTTTGGGACAGGGGGCCCCGGGGAGCTGTTTTTT
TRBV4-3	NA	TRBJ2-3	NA	CASSQDYAGGGSDTQYF	TGCGCCAGCAGCCAAGATTACGCGGGCGGGGGCTCAGATACGCAGTATTTT
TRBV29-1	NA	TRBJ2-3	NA	CSVDRDTDTDTQYF	TGCAGCGTCGACCGGGACACCGACACAGATACGCAGTATTTT
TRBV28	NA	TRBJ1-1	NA	CASSFLGPTGVSFF	TGTGCCAGCAGTTTCCTGGGACCCACGGGGGTATCTTTCTTT
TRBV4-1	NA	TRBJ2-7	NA	CASSQDTTGYYEQYF	TGCGCCAGCAGCCAAGATACCACAGGGTACTACGAGCAGTACTTC
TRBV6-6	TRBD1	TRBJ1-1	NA	CASTRRGQGVGTEAFF	TGTGCCAGCACCCGAAGGGGACAGGGGGTAGGGACTGAAGCTTTCTTT
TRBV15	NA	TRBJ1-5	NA	CATSRVLGRVGNQPQHF	TGTGCCACCAGCAGAGTATTGGGCAGGGTGGGCAATCAGCCCCAGCATTTT
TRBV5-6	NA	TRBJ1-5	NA	CASSQTGYNQPQHF	TGTGCCAGCAGTCAGACGGGATACAATCAGCCCCAGCATTTT
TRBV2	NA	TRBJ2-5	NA	CASSTLGAAQETQYF	TGTGCCAGCAGTACCCTAGGGGCGGCTCAAGAGACCCAGTACTTC
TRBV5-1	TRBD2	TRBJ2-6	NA	CASSLAGAGRAGANVLTF	TGCGCCAGCAGCTTGGCCGGGGCAGGGAGGGCTGGGGCCAACGTCCTGACTTTC
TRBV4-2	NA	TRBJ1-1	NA	CASSRTGNMNTEAFF	TGTGCCAGCAGCCGAACAGGGAACATGAACACTGAAGCTTTCTTT
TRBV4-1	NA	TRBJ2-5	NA	CASSQGGGPRETQYF	TGCGCCAGCAGCCAAGGGGGGGGCCCACGTGAGACCCAGTACTTC
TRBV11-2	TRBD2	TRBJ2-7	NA	CASSSYRGGVREQYF	TGTGCCAGCAGCAGCTACCGGGGGGGAGTAAGGGAGCAGTACTTC
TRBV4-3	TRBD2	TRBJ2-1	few	CASSQEVTSGGYEQFF	TGCGCCAGCAGCCAAGAAGTGACTAGCGGGGGCTATGAGCAGTTCTTC
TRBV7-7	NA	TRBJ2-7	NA	CASSRSGDYEQYF	TGTGCTAGCAGCCGCTCAGGGGACTACGAGCAGTACTTC
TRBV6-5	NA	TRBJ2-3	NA	CASSPRVGVTDTQYF	TGTGCCAGCAGCCCCCGGGTAGGAGTCACAGATACGCAGTATTTT
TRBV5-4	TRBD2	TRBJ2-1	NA	CASSPGGAYNEQFF	TGTGCCAGCAGCCCGGGGGGGGCCTACAATGAGCAGTTCTTC
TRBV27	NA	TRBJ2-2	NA	CASSLSRRGPGELFF	TGTGCCAGCAGTTTATCCCGCAGGGGTCCCGGGGAGCTGTTTTTT
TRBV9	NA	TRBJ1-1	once	CASRNMGEGEAFF	TGTGCCAGCAGAAACATGGGGGAGGGGGAAGCTTTCTTT